The source of this T cell receptor beta chain is a study of blood T cell repertoires in COVID-19. Study in general: Acute and convalescent COVID-19 specimens originated in the United States, Italy and Spain. T cells, B-cell-depleted T cells, or PBMCs provided the cDNA or gDNA that served as material.

Per the original data handling: Reference gene primer amplification yielded estimated nucleated cell counts. Clones were read by immunoSEQ multiplex PCR, and TCRdb kept only the in-frame ones, dropping some. V, J and clone size are taken as reported in that table, and D and trimming were inferred from the DNA itself. The sample includes about 62,000 clones, around 89% of them seen just once. Enrollment of patients from Seattle took place during active infection, with longitudinal follow-up. The specimen was peripheral blood. The sequence was collected from a woman between 55 and 75 years old with COVID-19, enrolled during active disease.

DNA of the CDR3: TGTGCCAGCAGCTTAGAGATCGGCTATGGCTACACCTTC. This translates into CASSLEIGYGYTF. The rearrangement joins TRBV7-2 to TRBJ1-2; the D is unclear. This CDR3 region has 13 residues. Germline V CDR1 and CDR2: SGHTA, FQGNSA. V was trimmed by 1 base and J by 4 bases, leaving 7 bases between them.